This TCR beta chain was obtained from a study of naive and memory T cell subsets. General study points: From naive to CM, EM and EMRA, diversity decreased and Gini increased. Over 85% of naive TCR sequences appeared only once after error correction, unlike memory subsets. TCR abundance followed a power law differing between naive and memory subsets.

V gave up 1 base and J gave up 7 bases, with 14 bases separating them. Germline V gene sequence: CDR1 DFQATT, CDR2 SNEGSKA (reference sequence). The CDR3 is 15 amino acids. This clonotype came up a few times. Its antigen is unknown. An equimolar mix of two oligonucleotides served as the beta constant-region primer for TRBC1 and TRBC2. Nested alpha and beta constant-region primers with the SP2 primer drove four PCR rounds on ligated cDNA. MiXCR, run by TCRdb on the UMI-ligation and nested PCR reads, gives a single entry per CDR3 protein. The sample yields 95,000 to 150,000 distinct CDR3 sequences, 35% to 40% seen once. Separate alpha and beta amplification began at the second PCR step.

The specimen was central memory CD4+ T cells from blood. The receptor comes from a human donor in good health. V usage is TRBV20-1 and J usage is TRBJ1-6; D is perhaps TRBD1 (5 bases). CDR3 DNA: TGCAGTGCTAGAGGGGGGTCACAAAAAAATTCACCCCTCCACTTT. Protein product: CSARGGSQKNSPLHF.